Shown below are 15 T cell receptor beta chains from a single sample sequenced in a study of patients and donors after allogeneic stem cell transplantation. TCRdb reprocessed the RT-PCR reads via MiXCR and lists one record per CDR3 protein. The top ten clones hold approximately 3% of a sample with around 160,000 distinct CDR3 sequences, roughly 30% of them seen once. Sequenced sample: blood, either unsorted or a sorted T cell fraction (not recorded which). The receptors were gathered from a human donor who was either an allogeneic HSCT recipient or a stem cell or donor lymphocyte infusion donor (not recorded which). It is not recorded whose cells these are; they may come from a transplant donor.

V gene TRBV20-1 combines with J gene TRBJ1-1; a weak D match, TRBD1 (6 bases). This CDR3 is 12 amino acids long. CDR1 and CDR2 (germline): DFQATT, SNEGSKA (reference sequence). The V and J ends lost 7 bases and 0 bases respectively, with 9 bases between them. DNA of the CDR3: TGCAGTGGGACAGCTCTGAACACTGAAGCTTTCTTT. Translation: CSGTALNTEAFF.

The chain recombines TRBV11-2 with TRBJ2-1; 15 positions match TRBD2. From germline, CDR1 is SGHAT and CDR2 FQNNGV. The CDR3 covers 15 residues. The ends lost 7 bases at V and 6 bases at J; junction bases unmatched: 4. CDR3 sequence reads: CASTRTSGGGNEQFF. As DNA, the CDR3 is TGTGCCAGCACCCGGACTAGCGGGGGGGGCAATGAGCAGTTCTTC.

The V and J genes are TRBV29-1 and TRBJ1-4; D perhaps matches TRBD1 (5 bases). Per germline, CDR1 SQVTM and CDR2 ANQGSEA. This CDR3 contains 14 residues. V lost 0 bases and J lost 6, with 11 bases in between. The CDR3 is CSVEDRTGHEKLFF. The DNA of the CDR3 is TGCAGCGTTGAAGATAGAACAGGTCATGAAAAACTGTTTTTT.

This clonotype turned up a few times. V and J are TRBV20-1 and TRBJ1-1; 8 bases line up with TRBD1. The CDR3 has 15 residues. The ends lost 5 bases at V and 5 bases at J; junction bases unmatched: 13. Germline V gives CDR1 DFQATT, CDR2 SNEGSKA (reference sequence). The CDR3 spells CSAGRDRGFLTEAFF. In DNA form, the CDR3 reads TGCAGTGCTGGGCGCGACAGGGGTTTCCTGACTGAAGCTTTCTTT.

This clonotype was recorded a few times. This sequence joins TRBV29-1 and TRBJ1-2, with TRBD1 as a possible D gene (6 bases). The V gene lost 1 base and the J gene lost 2 bases, with 11 bases spanning the gap. Germline CDR1 is SQVTM and CDR2 is ANQGSEA. This CDR3 spans 14 amino acids. For the CDR3, the DNA is TGCAGCGTTGAAGTGTGGGGGCCCAACTATGGCTACACCTTC. Protein product: CSVEVWGPNYGYTF.

This clonotype was counted ten times or more. This chain links TRBV2 with TRBJ1-5, with D uncertain. This CDR3 is built from 14 residues. Per germline, CDR1 SNHLY and CDR2 FYNNEI. V was pared by 6 bases and J by 4 bases, with 13 bases between. CDR3 region: CASRELVGNQPQHF. The CDR3 coding sequence is TGTGCCAGCAGAGAGTTAGTAGGGAATCAGCCCCAGCATTTT.

The V and J genes are TRBV10-3 and TRBJ1-5; 7 nucleotides agree with TRBD1. The germline gives CDR1 ENHRY, CDR2 SYGVKD. This CDR3 contains 17 residues. V shed 10 bases, J shed 0 bases, and the junction held 15 bases outside the gene matches. The CDR3 region has the DNA TGTGCCACCGGGGGTCCGGGACAGAGAAATAGCAATCAGCCCCAGCATTTT. It specifies CATGGPGQRNSNQPQHF.

This chain connects TRBV6-2 or TRBV6-3 to TRBJ2-5, with 9 nucleotides matching TRBD1. CDR3 length equals 16 residues. Germline trimming cut 5 bases from V and 5 bases from J; bases unmatched to any gene: 12. The germline gives CDR1 MNHEY, CDR2 SVGEGT. The CDR3 bases are TGTGCCAGCAGTACACCCGGGACAGGGATTCAGGAGACCCAGTACTTC. Translation: CASSTPGTGIQETQYF.

This clonotype has at least ten counts. J is TRBJ1-2 and V is TRBV7-8; 9 bases are shared with TRBD1. V gave up 5 bases and J gave up 8 bases; unmatched junction bases: 6. Germline CDR1 SGHVS, CDR2 FQNEAQ. The CDR3 contains 13 residues. The CDR3 is CASSTGTGKGYTF. As DNA, the CDR3 is TGTGCCAGCAGCACAGGGACAGGGAAAGGCTACACCTTC. The full variable domain, completed using reference TRBV7-8 and TRBJ1-2, is GAGVSQSPRYKVAKRGQDVALRCDPISGHVSLFWYQQALGQGPEFLTYFQNEAQLDKSGLPSDRFFAERPEGSVSTLKIQRTQQEDSAVYLCASSTGTGKGYTFGSGTRLTVV.

This clonotype was observed a few times. The rearrangement joins TRBV25-1 to TRBJ1-1, with D unclear. This CDR3 contains 13 residues. The V end lost 9 bases, the J end lost 5 bases, and 16 bases lay between the germline ends. The V gene's germline CDR1 is MGHDK and CDR2 SYGVNS. CDR3 residues: CASQDGVWTEAFF. CDR3 coding DNA: TGTGCCAGTCAAGACGGGGTATGGACTGAAGCTTTCTTT.

This clonotype was picked up a small number of times. This chain uses TRBV29-1 with TRBJ2-5; D possibly corresponds to TRBD2 (5 bases). V was clipped by 4 bases and J by 5 bases, with 11 bases between them. This CDR3 comprises 12 residues. CDR1 is SQVTM and CDR2 is ANQGSEA in the germline V gene. The CDR3 DNA sequence: TGCAGCGTTGTGACCGTAGCGGAGACCCAGTACTTC. Translating it yields CSVVTVAETQYF.

The chain employs TRBV6-5 and TRBJ2-2; 7 bases align to TRBD2. CDR1 is MNHEY and CDR2 is SVGAGI in the germline V gene. The CDR3 has 17 residues. V lost 8 bases and J lost 2; bases outside the gene matches: 14. The CDR3 loop reads CASYRTAGYSNTGELFF. CDR3 DNA: TGTGCCAGCTACCGAACAGCGGGGTATTCCAACACCGGGGAGCTGTTTTTT.

In its sample, this clonotype was seen a few times. The V gene is TRBV6-2 or TRBV6-3, the J gene TRBJ2-7; D remains ambiguous. The V gene lost 0 bases and the J gene lost 3 bases, with 27 bases spanning the gap. The CDR3 extends over 20 amino acids. Germline V gives CDR1 MNHEY, CDR2 SVGEGT. CDR3 nucleotide sequence: TGTGCCAGCAGTTACTCGAGATGGGCGTCAAGGACCCAAGATAGCTACGAGCAGTACTTC. Translating gives CASSYSRWASRTQDSYEQYF.

This clonotype was detected a few times. The rearrangement links TRBV27 to TRBJ1-1, with D tentatively TRBD1 (5 bases). Germline values: CDR1 MNHEY, CDR2 SMNVEV (reference sequence). This CDR3 spans 12 amino acids. Trimming cost V 6 bases and J 11 bases, with 16 bases left between them. DNA of the CDR3: TGTGCCAGCAGCAGGGTAGGGTCGGGGGCTTTCTTT. Translation: CASSRVGSGAFF.

Note on this clonotype: Being one base from a much bigger clone, this may be a read error. V and J are TRBV5-1 and TRBJ1-3; unclear D gene. The germline V gene encodes CDR1 SGHRS and CDR2 YFSETQ. CDR3 length equals 11 residues. The CDR3 DNA is TGCGTCAGTACGAACGGAAACACCATATATTTT. Encoded protein: CVSTNGNTIYF.